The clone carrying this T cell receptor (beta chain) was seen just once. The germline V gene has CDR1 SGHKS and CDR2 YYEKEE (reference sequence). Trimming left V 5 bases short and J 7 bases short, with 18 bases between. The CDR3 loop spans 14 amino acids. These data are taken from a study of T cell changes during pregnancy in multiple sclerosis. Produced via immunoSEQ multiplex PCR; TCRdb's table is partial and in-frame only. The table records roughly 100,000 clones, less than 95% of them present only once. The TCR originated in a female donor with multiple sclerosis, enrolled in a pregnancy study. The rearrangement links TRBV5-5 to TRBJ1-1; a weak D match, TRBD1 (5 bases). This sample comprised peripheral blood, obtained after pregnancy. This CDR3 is CASRSGGGSLEAFF. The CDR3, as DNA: TGTGCCAGCAGATCCGGGGGAGGGAGCCTTGAAGCTTTCTTT. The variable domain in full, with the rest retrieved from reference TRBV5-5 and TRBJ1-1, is DAGVTQSPTHLIKTRGQQVTLRCSPISGHKSVSWYQQVLGQGPQFIFQYYEKEERGRGNFPDRFSARQFPNYSSELNVNALLLGDSALYLCASRSGGGSLEAFFGQGTRLTVV.